Each of the 25 T cell receptor beta chains below was sequenced from the same sample in a study of OX40 agonist ivuxolimab in advanced cancers. The library was built by means of the immunoSEQ multiplex PCR assay. In its TCRdb copy, this immuneACCESS table keeps in-frame sequences only and misses some clones. Where compared with another copy, unresolved V genes explain less than half of these, and the others have no known cause. The table for this sample lists 40,000 to 55,000 clones; roughly 80% of them were counted only once. About 9.4% of the sample is taken by the ten largest. This sample comprised CD4+ or CD8+ T cells sorted from blood, obtained in a trial of the OX40 agonist ivuxolimab. These receptors were obtained from an adult with an advanced solid tumor such as melanoma, head and neck, liver or kidney cancer.

The chain is built from TRBV28 and TRBJ2-5; TRBD1 might be the D (6 bases). V was shortened by 3 bases and J by 5 bases, with 16 bases between the two germline ends. The CDR3 runs to 15 residues. Per the germline V gene, CDR1 is MDHEN and CDR2 is SYDVKM. The CDR3 coding sequence is TGTGCCAGCAGTTTTGGGTTGGGGGCAGCGGAGACCCAGTACTTC. Translating it yields CASSFGLGAAETQYF.

This sequence joins TRBV13 and TRBJ2-1; D may be TRBD1 (6 bases). Trimming stripped 5 bases from V and 3 bases from J, with 17 bases between. This CDR3 region has 16 residues. Germline values: CDR1 PRHDT, CDR2 FYEKMQ (reference sequence). The DNA of the CDR3 is TGTGCCAGCAGCCTACAGGGTGAGGCGTACTACAATGAGCAGTTCTTC. Amino acids: CASSLQGEAYYNEQFF. The variable domain in full, with the rest retrieved from reference TRBV13 and TRBJ2-1, is AAGVIQSPRHLIKEKRETATLKCYPIPRHDTVYWYQQGPGQDPQFLISFYEKMQSDKGSIPDRFSAQQFSDYHSELNMSSLELGDSALYFCASSLQGEAYYNEQFFGPGTRLTVL.

This chain joins TRBV5-1 and TRBJ2-7; D gene unclear. Trimming pared 5 bases from V and 5 bases from J, leaving 8 bases between. Germline V lookup: CDR1 SGHRS, CDR2 YFSETQ. There are 11 residues in the CDR3. This CDR3 reads CASRGQDEQYF. CDR3 sequence (DNA): TGCGCCAGCAGGGGCCAGGACGAGCAGTACTTC.

The chain joins TRBV6-1 to TRBJ2-3; D remains unclear. Germline CDR1 reads MNHNS; CDR2 reads SASEGT. This CDR3 spans 12 amino acids. V lost 2 bases and J 5 bases, leaving 5 bases between the germline ends. This CDR3 is CASSENEDTQYF. For the CDR3, the DNA is TGTGCCAGCAGTGAAAATGAAGATACGCAGTATTTT.

CDR3: CASSPDRGMHYEQYF. CDR3 nucleotide sequence: TGTGCCAGCAGTCCCGACAGGGGGATGCACTACGAGCAGTACTTC. The chain uses TRBV2 and TRBJ2-7, with 9 bases fitting TRBD1. V shed 5 bases, J shed 3 bases, and the junction held 8 bases outside the gene matches. CDR1 is SNHLY and CDR2 is FYNNEI in the germline V gene. The CDR3 contains 15 residues.

V gene TRBV11-1 combines with J gene TRBJ2-1; D possibly uses TRBD1 or TRBD2 (5 bases each). Germline V CDR1 and CDR2: SGHAT, FQDESV (reference sequence). Trimming removed 6 bases from V and 0 bases from J, with 24 bases in between. The CDR3 runs to 19 residues. Here the CDR3 DNA reads TGTGCCAGCAGTTTGGGACGGATAACCTTAAATTTCTCCTACAATGAGCAGTTCTTC. It is translated as CASSLGRITLNFSYNEQFF.

This clone occurred once. This chain joins TRBV7-2 and TRBJ2-1; D possibly matches TRBD1 or TRBD2 (6 bases each). Trimming stripped 3 bases from V and 8 bases from J, with 14 bases between. The CDR3 covers 14 residues. Germline values: CDR1 SGHTA, CDR2 FQGNSA. This CDR3 is CASSFEGGRDEQFF. CDR3 coding DNA: TGTGCCAGCAGCTTTGAGGGGGGCCGAGATGAGCAGTTCTTC.

In this sample, this clone turned up a few times. This sequence joins TRBV19 and TRBJ1-2; D is unresolved. V was pared by 8 bases and J by 8 bases, with 12 bases between. This CDR3 region has 11 residues. Germline loops: CDR1 LNHDA, CDR2 SQIVND (reference sequence). DNA of the CDR3: TGTGCCAGTGCCTTTCTATGGGGCTACACCTTC. Its protein product is CASAFLWGYTF.

The chain carries TRBV6-6 and TRBJ1-5, with D possibly being TRBD1 (6 bases). CDR3 length equals 13 residues. Germline V gives CDR1 MNHNY, CDR2 SVGAGI (reference sequence). With 6 bases removed from V and 5 bases from J, the gap between germline ends came to 11 bases. The CDR3 protein is CASRGGGDQPQHF. In DNA, the CDR3 is TGTGCCAGCAGGGGCGGGGGCGATCAGCCCCAGCATTTT.

The chain uses TRBV2 and TRBJ2-1; the D gene could be TRBD1 or TRBD2 (5 bases each). CDR3 size: 15 residues. V dropped 10 bases and J dropped 6 bases, with 22 bases sitting between them. Germline loops: CDR1 SNHLY, CDR2 FYNNEI. The CDR3 nucleotides read TGTGCCACAAAAAGGGGAGTCCAGGGAGTCAATGAGCAGTTCTTC. Protein sequence: CATKRGVQGVNEQFF.

The rearrangement links TRBV19 to TRBJ2-7; D is perhaps TRBD2 (5 bases). The germline gives CDR1 LNHDA, CDR2 SQIVND (reference sequence). Between the trimmed V and J ends, which lost 3 bases and 3 bases, there was a span of 12 bases. CDR3 length: 14 amino acids. CDR3 nucleotide sequence: TGTGCCAGTAGTATCGGTCTAGCCTTCTACGAGCAGTACTTC. This translates into CASSIGLAFYEQYF.

This chain links TRBV7-9 with TRBJ1-4; maybe TRBD1 (5 bases). CDR1 is SEHNR and CDR2 is FQNEAQ in the germline V gene (reference sequence). The CDR3 totals 15 residues. Trimming pared 0 bases from V and 6 bases from J, leaving 11 bases between. The CDR3 here is CASSLARGVDEKLFF. The CDR3 DNA reads TGTGCCAGCAGCTTAGCGCGGGGGGTGGATGAAAAACTGTTTTTT.

This clone was observed a handful of times. This sequence joins TRBV10-3 and TRBJ2-2; 12 positions match TRBD1. After removal of 6 bases from V and 2 bases from J, the junction contained 1 base not matched to a gene. The CDR3 totals 15 residues. CDR1 is ENHRY, CDR2 SYGVKD, per germline. The CDR3 loop is CAIRGQGANTGELFF. DNA for the CDR3: TGTGCCATCAGGGGACAGGGGGCAAACACCGGGGAGCTGTTTTTT.

The chain couples TRBV7-3 to TRBJ2-5; D possibly corresponds to TRBD2 (6 bases). Germline loops: CDR1 SGHTA, CDR2 FQGTGA. The germline V and J ends were trimmed by 2 bases and 4 bases, with 11 bases remaining between them. This CDR3 has 14 residues. The CDR3 DNA reads as TGTGCCAGCAGCTTACGGGGAGGAGGAGAGACCCAGTACTTC. Its translation is CASSLRGGGETQYF.

J is TRBJ1-1 and V is TRBV7-2; a weak D match, TRBD1 (5 bases). Germline CDR1 is SGHTA and CDR2 is FQGNSA. The V end was cut by 8 bases, the J end by 0 bases, with 16 bases between. This CDR3 contains 15 residues. The CDR3 sequence is CASSFTGTMNTEAFF. As DNA, the CDR3 is TGTGCCAGCTCCTTTACAGGAACCATGAACACTGAAGCTTTCTTT.

The chain couples TRBV18 to TRBJ1-1; D is unclear. The CDR3 totals 16 residues. The V end lost 2 bases, the J end lost 1 base, and 14 bases lay between the germline ends. CDR1 KGHSH and CDR2 LQKENI come from the germline V gene. The CDR3 DNA sequence: TGTGCCAGCTCACCAGTACAACCAGGATCGAACACTGAAGCTTTCTTT. Translating gives CASSPVQPGSNTEAFF.

The table lists this clone with a few counts. Here the CDR3 reads CASSLVSTSGRNNEQFF. Here the CDR3 DNA reads TGTGCCAGCAGCTTAGTGTCCACTAGCGGGAGAAACAATGAGCAGTTCTTC. The J gene is TRBJ2-1, the V gene TRBV11-2, with 11 bases matching TRBD2. Germline loops: CDR1 SGHAT, CDR2 FQNNGV. V lost 1 base, J lost 5 bases, and 7 bases stayed unmatched. The CDR3 totals 17 residues.

The J gene is TRBJ1-4, the V gene TRBV4-1, with 9 bases lining up with TRBD1. Germline V CDR1 and CDR2: MGHRA, YSYEKL. With V trimmed by 1 base and J by 0 bases, 9 bases remained unmatched. The CDR3 consists of 19 residues. The CDR3 loop is CASSQAPGQGPTTNEKLFF. The CDR3 coding sequence is TGCGCCAGCAGCCAAGCCCCGGGACAGGGCCCAACAACTAATGAAAAACTGTTTTTT.

The chain couples TRBV7-9 to TRBJ1-5, with a tentative D call TRBD1 (5 bases). V lost 3 bases to trimming and J lost 0 bases, with 9 bases between them. The CDR3 loop spans 15 amino acids. From germline, CDR1 is SEHNR and CDR2 FQNEAQ (reference sequence). This CDR3 reads CASSFGGSSNQPQHF. CDR3 sequence (DNA): TGTGCCAGCAGCTTCGGGGGAAGTAGCAATCAGCCCCAGCATTTT.

V and J are TRBV5-8 and TRBJ1-5; D is ambiguous. Germline V CDR1 and CDR2: SGHTS, YDEGEE. The CDR3 covers 15 residues. Deletions cut 9 bases from V and 0 bases from J, with 16 bases between. The CDR3 protein is CATQIGPYSNQPQHF. CDR3 sequence (DNA): TGTGCCACTCAGATCGGACCTTATAGCAATCAGCCCCAGCATTTT.

The V call is TRBV21-1, the J call TRBJ2-1; TRBD2 was called by the table and not checked on the DNA. TRBV21-1 corresponds to a pseudogene. The CDR3 is 16 amino acids. The CDR3 DNA is TGTGCCAGCAGCAAAAGGAGTCGGTCGTGGTTCAATGAGCAGTTCTTC. It translates to CASSKRSRSWFNEQFF.

The V call is TRBV28, the J call TRBJ1-3, with TRBD1 matching 8 bases. The CDR3 has 18 amino acids. Germline CDR1 reads MDHEN; CDR2 reads SYDVKM. V was clipped by 4 bases and J by 0 bases; unmatched bases: 11. The CDR3 DNA follows: TGTGCCAGCAGTTCGTTGGACAGGGCCTATTCCTCTGGAAACACCATATATTTT. Protein sequence: CASSSLDRAYSSGNTIYF.

The chain combines TRBV19 with TRBJ2-5, with TRBD2 identical over 7 bases. Judging by the DNA end, TRBJ2-7 fits better; the J call may be wrong. Germline CDR1 and CDR2: LNHDA and SQIVND (reference sequence). This CDR3 contains 17 residues. CDR3 bases: TGTGCCAGTAGCCGGGGGTCGTCACTAGCGAACTCCTACGAGCAGTACTTC. It is translated as CASSRGSSLANSYEQYF.

The chain carries TRBV11-3 and TRBJ2-1; 14 bases are a match to TRBD2. Trimming at V came to 5 bases and at J to 6 bases, leaving 3 bases not matched to a gene. Germline values: CDR1 SGHNT, CDR2 YENEEA. This CDR3 has 15 amino acids. DNA for the CDR3: TGTGCCAGCAGCCCCGGGACTAGCGGGAGCAATGAGCAGTTCTTC. Protein: CASSPGTSGSNEQFF.

The chain links TRBV5-1 to TRBJ2-5; D may be TRBD2 (6 bases). Trimming took 2 bases from V and 5 from J, leaving 13 bases between them. The CDR3 sequence is 14 residues long. The germline V gene has CDR1 SGHRS and CDR2 YFSETQ. The CDR3 nucleotides are TGCGCCAGCAGCTTTACGGGAGTAGGGGAGACCCAGTACTTC. Translating it yields CASSFTGVGETQYF.